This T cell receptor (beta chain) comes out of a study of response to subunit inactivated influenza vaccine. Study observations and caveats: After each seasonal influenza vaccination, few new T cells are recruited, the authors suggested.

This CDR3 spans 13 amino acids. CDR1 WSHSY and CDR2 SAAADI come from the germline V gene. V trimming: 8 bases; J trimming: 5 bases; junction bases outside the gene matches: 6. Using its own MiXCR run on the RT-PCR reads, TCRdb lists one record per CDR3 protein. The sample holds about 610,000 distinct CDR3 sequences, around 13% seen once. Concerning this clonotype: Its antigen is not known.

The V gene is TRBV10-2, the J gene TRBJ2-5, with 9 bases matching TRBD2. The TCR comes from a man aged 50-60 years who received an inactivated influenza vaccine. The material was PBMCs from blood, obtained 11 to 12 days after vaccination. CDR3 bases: TGCGCCAGCGGCGGGGGGGCCTGGGAGACCCAGTACTTC. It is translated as CASGGGAWETQYF.